This TCR beta chain was observed in a study of blood T cell repertoires in COVID-19. Study information: There were acute and convalescent COVID-19 samples, and they came from the United States, Italy and Spain. T cells, B-cell-depleted T cells, or PBMCs supplied cDNA or gDNA.

CDR3 length equals 16 residues. Germline-derived CDR1 and CDR2 are MGHRA and YSYEKL. V dropped 1 base and J dropped 0 bases, with 12 bases sitting between them. Only in-frame clones appear in the TCRdb table, and some are missing; sequencing was by immunoSEQ multiplex PCR. The sample records approximately 220,000 clones, 80% to 90% being singletons. Participants spanned ages about 18 to 90 years and resided in about 25 US areas. Self-reported history from a screening survey and questionnaire set each donor's cohort. There are a few counts of this clone. The sample was PBMCs or T cells enriched from blood (not recorded which). The V and J genes are TRBV4-1 and TRBJ1-1; possibly TRBD1 for D (6 bases). The receptor was isolated from a woman aged 40 to 50 with acute COVID-19. The CDR3 spells CASSQGTVYMNTEAFF. DNA for the CDR3: TGCGCCAGCAGCCAAGGGACAGTCTATATGAACACTGAAGCTTTCTTT.